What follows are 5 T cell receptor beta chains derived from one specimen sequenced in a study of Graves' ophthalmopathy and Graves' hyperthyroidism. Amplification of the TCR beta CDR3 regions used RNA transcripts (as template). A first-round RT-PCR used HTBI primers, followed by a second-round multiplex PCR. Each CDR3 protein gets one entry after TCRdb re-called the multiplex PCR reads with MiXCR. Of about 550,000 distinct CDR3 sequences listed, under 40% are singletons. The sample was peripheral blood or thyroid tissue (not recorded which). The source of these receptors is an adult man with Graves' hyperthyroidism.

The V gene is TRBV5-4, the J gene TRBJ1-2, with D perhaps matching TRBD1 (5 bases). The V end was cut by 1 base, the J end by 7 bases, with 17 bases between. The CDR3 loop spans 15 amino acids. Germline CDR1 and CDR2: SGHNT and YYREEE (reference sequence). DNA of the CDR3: TGTGCCAGCAGCTTGCCCGGGGGTAGGACGGGTGGCTACACCTTC. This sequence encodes CASSLPGGRTGGYTF.

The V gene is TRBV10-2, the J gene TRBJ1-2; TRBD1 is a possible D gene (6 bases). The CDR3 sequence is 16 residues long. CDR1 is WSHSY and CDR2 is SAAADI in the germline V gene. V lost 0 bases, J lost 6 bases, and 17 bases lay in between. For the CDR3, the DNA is TGCGCCAGCAGTGAGTCCGGGACTAGGGGGGCCAATGGCTACACCTTC. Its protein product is CASSESGTRGANGYTF.

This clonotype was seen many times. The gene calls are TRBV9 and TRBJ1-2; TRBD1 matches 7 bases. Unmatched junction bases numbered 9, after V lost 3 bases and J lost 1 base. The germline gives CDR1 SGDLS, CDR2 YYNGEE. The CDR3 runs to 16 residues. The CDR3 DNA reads TGTGCCAGCAGCGCCGACCGGGACAGATTTAACTATGGCTACACCTTC. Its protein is CASSADRDRFNYGYTF.

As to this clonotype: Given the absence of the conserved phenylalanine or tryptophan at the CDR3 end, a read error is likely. The CDR3 reads CSVSLPDGNQPQHL. CDR3 coding DNA: TGCAGCGTTTCTTTACCTGACGGGAATCAGCCCCAGCATCTT. The chain is built from TRBV29-1 and TRBJ1-5, with D uncertain. The CDR3 spans 14 residues. Trimming stripped 5 bases from V and 4 bases from J, with 15 bases between. Germline V CDR1 and CDR2: SQVTM, ANQGSEA.

For the CDR3, the DNA is TGTGCCATCAGTACCGGGACAGAAAACTATGGCTACACCTTC. It yields the protein CAISTGTENYGYTF. The V call is TRBV10-3, the J call TRBJ1-2; 7 bases map to TRBD1. Germline values: CDR1 ENHRY, CDR2 SYGVKD. V lost 5 bases, J lost 2 bases, and 5 bases stayed unmatched. The CDR3 runs to 14 residues.